These 25 T cell receptor beta chains were sequenced from one sample in a study of tumor-infiltrating lymphocytes in primary liver carcinoma. From approximately 490 ng total RNA, TCR beta cDNA was generated with a primer in the constant region. Three-round nested multiplex PCR performed with slightly modified ARM-PCR produced the TCR beta libraries. Use of TRBV1-TRBV30 forward primers with a C-beta reverse primer characterized the first two PCR rounds, which lasted about 10 cycles each. One entry per CDR3 protein results from TCRdb running MiXCR on the multiplex PCR reads. The repertoire holds hundreds of thousands of distinct CDR3 sequences, almost 60% seen once, with about 15% in the top ten. It was unsorted whole blood that yielded blood RNA, and germline DNA was also extracted. The sequenced sample was peripheral blood. All receptors come from a woman between 25 and 40 years old with primary liver carcinoma and hepatitis B virus infection.

A word on this clonotype: This may arise from a read error, as a much more abundant clone is one base away. The chain carries TRBV29-1 and TRBJ2-5; D is possibly TRBD2 (6 bases). The CDR3 extends over 12 amino acids. The germline V gene encodes CDR1 SQVTM and CDR2 ANQGSEA. Trimming cost V 7 bases and J 9 bases, with 18 bases left between them. The CDR3: CSGYRDFGAQYF. DNA of the CDR3: TGCAGCGGATACCGGGACTTCGGGGCCCAGTACTTC.

This clonotype was seen many times. The V gene is TRBV6-6, the J gene TRBJ1-5, with a weak D call TRBD1 (5 bases). This CDR3 region has 18 residues. Germline V gene sequence: CDR1 MNHNY, CDR2 SVGAGI (reference sequence). V lost 7 bases and J lost 0, with 22 bases in between. The DNA of the CDR3 is TGTGCCAGCACTCCGTCCCCTGACAGCCTCTATAGCAATCAGCCCCAGCATTTT. It encodes CASTPSPDSLYSNQPQHF.

This clonotype was seen many times. The chain uses TRBV4-3 and TRBJ1-1, with 9 bases fitting TRBD1. This CDR3 is 16 amino acids long. Losses at the gene ends were 5 bases for V and 4 bases for J; bases not matched to a gene: 11. Germline V gives CDR1 LGHNA, CDR2 YSLEER. This CDR3 is CASSSRQLTGGTEAFF. The CDR3 DNA reads TGCGCCAGCAGCTCCCGCCAACTGACAGGGGGCACTGAAGCTTTCTTT.

This chain joins TRBV7-8 and TRBJ2-2; D may be TRBD2 (6 bases). This CDR3 has 15 residues. V shed 10 bases and J shed 3 bases, with 18 bases lying between them. CDR1 is SGHVS, CDR2 FQNEAQ, per germline. The DNA for the CDR3 is TGTGCCAACACCGAGCGGGCAAGGGACACCGGGGAGCTGTTTTTT. Translated, it gives CANTERARDTGELFF.

In regard to this clonotype: One end of the junction is discordant with germline, which a read error may explain. V gene TRBV5-4 combines with J gene TRBJ2-7; D unclear. The CDR3 length is 14 residues. Germline V gene sequence: CDR1 SGHNT, CDR2 YYREEE (reference sequence). CDR3 bases: TGTGCCAGCAGCTTGGCCGGGCAGTTCTACGAGCAGTGCTTC. Its translation is CASSLAGQFYEQCF.

The V and J genes are TRBV14 and TRBJ2-3; the D gene is possibly TRBD2 (6 bases). V lost 4 bases to trimming and J lost 10 bases, with 33 bases between them. CDR1 is SGHDN, CDR2 FVKESK, per germline. This CDR3 region has 19 residues. CDR3 loop: CASSPSTPGVSGALISQYF. CDR3 DNA sequence: TGTGCCAGCAGCCCTTCTACCCCAGGTGTTAGCGGCGCCTTGATTTCGCAGTATTTT.

The count of this clonotype is one. The junction does not match germline at one end; this may be a read error. The chain couples TRBV12-5 to TRBJ2-1; D is uncertain. From germline, CDR1 is LGHNT and CDR2 FRNRAP. The CDR3 is 13 residues long. CDR3 sequence (DNA): TGTGCTAGTTCTCTGGGCTCCTACAATGAGCAGATCTTC. Translating gives CASSLGSYNEQIF.

For this clonotype: Since the CDR3 does not end with the conserved phenylalanine or tryptophan, this likely comes from a read error. The chain has TRBV6-5 and TRBJ1-4; no firm D call. This CDR3 has 13 residues. The germline V gene has CDR1 MNHEY and CDR2 SVGAGI. Deletions cut 4 bases from V and 8 bases from J, with 11 bases between. Here the CDR3 reads CASSLGRAEKLFY. DNA for the CDR3: TGTGCCAGCAGTTTGGGCAGAGCAGAAAAACTGTTTTAT.

This clonotype has ten or more counts. The V call is TRBV11-3, the J call TRBJ2-1; D remains unclear. V gave up 3 bases and J gave up 0 bases, with 12 bases separating them. The CDR3 contains 16 residues. CDR1 SGHNT and CDR2 YENEEA come from the germline V gene. CDR3 amino acids: CASSLDGSGSYNEQFF. The CDR3 nucleotides are TGTGCCAGCAGCTTGGACGGCTCCGGCTCCTACAATGAGCAGTTCTTC.

This clonotype was counted only a few times. The chain has TRBV30 and TRBJ1-3; TRBD1 matches 10 bases. CDR3 size: 14 residues. CDR1 is GTSNPN, CDR2 SVGIG, per germline (reference sequence). J lost 3 bases, V lost 5 bases, and 4 bases had no gene match. The CDR3 nucleotides read TGTGCCTGGTTCAGGACAGGGGGTGGAAACACCATATATTTT. Translated: CAWFRTGGGNTIYF.

This clonotype turned up a few times. This chain joins TRBV29-1 and TRBJ2-7, with D uncertain. This CDR3 is built from 12 residues. Germline V gives CDR1 SQVTM, CDR2 ANQGSEA. V shed 4 bases and J shed 3 bases, with 10 bases lying between them. The CDR3 reads CSVVWGNYEQYF. Here the CDR3 DNA reads TGCAGCGTTGTATGGGGAAACTACGAGCAGTACTTC.

This clonotype came up many times. V is TRBV6-5 and J is TRBJ2-1; D uncertain. The CDR3 loop spans 13 amino acids. Germline values: CDR1 MNHEY, CDR2 SVGAGI. The V gene lost 5 bases and the J gene lost 5 bases, with 10 bases spanning the gap. CDR3 in DNA: TGTGCCAGCAGTCTCCTTTACAACAATGAGCAGTTCTTC. Its protein product is CASSLLYNNEQFF.

The rearrangement links TRBV7-9 to TRBJ2-3; TRBD2 might be the D (5 bases). Trimming removed 10 bases at V and 0 bases at J, with 20 bases between. CDR3 length: 16 amino acids. In germline, CDR1 is SEHNR, CDR2 FQNEAQ (reference sequence). The CDR3 DNA reads as TGTGCCAACAGTCTCGGACTCCTAGAGAGCACAGATACGCAGTATTTT. It codes for CANSLGLLESTDTQYF.

The J gene is TRBJ2-5, the V gene TRBV7-9; TRBD1 might be the D (5 bases). CDR1 and CDR2 from the germline V gene are SEHNR and FQNEAQ (reference sequence). The V end was cut by 1 base, the J end by 4 bases, with 10 bases between. The CDR3 sequence is 14 residues long. CDR3 coding DNA: TGTGCCAGCAGCTTAGTACAGGTGGGAGAGACCCAGTACTTC. Translated, it gives CASSLVQVGETQYF. The variable domain in full, completed from reference TRBV7-9 and TRBJ2-5, reads DTGVSQNPRHKITKRGQNVTFRCDPISEHNRLYWYRQTLGQGPEFLTYFQNEAQLEKSRLLSDRFSAERPKGSFSTLEIQRTEQGDSAMYLCASSLVQVGETQYFGPGTRLLVL.

For this clonotype: The junction shows a germline mismatch at one end, possibly a read error. The V call is TRBV6-2 or TRBV6-3, the J call TRBJ1-5, with D unresolved. Germline CDR1 reads MNHEY; CDR2 reads SVGEGT. The CDR3 length is 14 residues. CDR3 sequence: CAGSYSTRSQPQHF. The CDR3 coding sequence is TGTGCCGGCAGTTACTCGACCCGGAGTCAGCCCCAGCATTTT.

This clonotype was counted only a few times. This sequence joins TRBV14 and TRBJ1-1; D may be TRBD1 (6 bases). V dropped 1 base and J dropped 4 bases, with 13 bases sitting between them. The CDR3 extends over 15 amino acids. CDR1 is SGHDN and CDR2 is FVKESK in the germline V gene. CDR3 sequence (DNA): TGTGCCAGCAGCCAAGTCGCCGGGGGCGGCACTGAAGCTTTCTTT. Its protein is CASSQVAGGGTEAFF.

The chain carries TRBV7-9 and TRBJ2-5; 7 nucleotides match TRBD2. The CDR3 length is 14 residues. After removal of 3 bases from V and 3 bases from J, the junction contained 4 bases not matched to a gene. Per the germline V gene, CDR1 is SEHNR and CDR2 is FQNEAQ (reference sequence). The CDR3 loop is CASSFTGTKETQYF. The CDR3 DNA is TGTGCCAGCAGCTTCACCGGGACTAAAGAGACCCAGTACTTC.

This clonotype was detected a few times. The chain recombines TRBV12-3 or TRBV12-4 with TRBJ1-5; D might be TRBD1 (6 bases). This CDR3 has 16 amino acids. Trimming shortened V by 3 bases and J by 3 bases, and 15 bases separated the two germline ends. CDR3 nucleotides: TGTGCCAGCAGTTTCTTCGGGGGCTTTAACAATCAGCCCCAGCATTTT. The encoded protein is CASSFFGGFNNQPQHF.

As for this clonotype: One end of the junction fails to match germline, which may point to a read error. The chain couples TRBV11-2 to TRBJ2-7, with a weak D call TRBD2 (6 bases). The CDR3 contains 13 residues. Germline CDR1 is SGHAT and CDR2 is FQNNGV. CDR3 DNA sequence: TGCGCCAGCAGCTTTTCGGCGGGGTACGAGCAGTACTTC. Translating it yields CASSFSAGYEQYF.

Regarding this clonotype: The junction and the germline gene differ at one end; a read error may be behind it. The rearrangement uses TRBV29-1 and TRBJ2-1; TRBD2 matches at 8 bases. CDR1 and CDR2 from the germline V gene are SQVTM and ANQGSEA. The CDR3 is 14 residues long. CDR3 sequence reads: CSVDTTCGRNEQFF. CDR3 nucleotide sequence: TGCAGTGTTGATACGACTTGCGGGAGGAATGAGCAGTTCTTC.

Comment on this clonotype: A read error may be the cause here, since a much bigger clone is one base away. The CDR3 carries no conserved terminal phenylalanine or tryptophan, so it likely arises from a read error. The V and J genes are TRBV28 and TRBJ2-5, with TRBD1 as a possible D gene (5 bases). The CDR3 covers 13 residues. V lost 6 bases, J lost 3 bases, and 11 bases lay in between. Looked up from germline, CDR1 is MDHEN and CDR2 is SYDVKM. The chain's CDR3 is CASRAGLEETQYL. For the CDR3, the DNA is TGTGCCAGCAGGGCAGGGCTGGAAGAGACCCAGTACCTC.

As regards this clonotype: A clone one base away is much larger, so this may be a read error. V usage is TRBV11-3 and J usage is TRBJ1-6; D gene unclear. CDR3 length: 15 residues. Germline lookup yields CDR1 SGHNT and CDR2 YENEEA. The CDR3 coding sequence is TGTGCCAGCAGCCCCTCCCGGGTTCTTAATCCACCCCACCACTTT. Its protein product is CASSPSRVLNPPHHF. Together with reference TRBV11-3 and TRBJ1-6, the CDR3 gives the full variable domain: EAGVVQSPRYKIIEKKQPVAFWCNPISGHNTLYWYLQNLGQGPELLIRYENEEAVDDSQLPKDRFSAERLKGVDSTLKIQPAELGDSAVYLCASSPSRVLNPPHHFGNGTRLTVT.

Details on this clonotype: Since a much larger clone is just one base distant, this may be a read error. CDR3 sequence: CASGQDIRGGRSPLHF. In nucleotides, the CDR3 is TGCGCCAGCGGCCAAGATATTCGAGGGGGTCGATCACCCCTCCACTTT. The J gene is TRBJ1-6, the V gene TRBV4-1, with a tentative D call TRBD1 (6 bases). Per germline, CDR1 MGHRA and CDR2 YSYEKL. The CDR3 consists of 16 residues.

This clonotype has at least ten counts. Written as DNA, the CDR3 is TGTGCCAGCAGCCACGGACGGACCAATCAGCCCCAGCATTTT. It specifies CASSHGRTNQPQHF. The rearrangement joins TRBV12-3 or TRBV12-4 to TRBJ1-5; D is unresolved. The CDR3 is 14 amino acids. The V gene lost 6 bases and the J gene lost 3 bases, with 12 bases spanning the gap.

Concerning this clonotype itself: One base away lies a much larger clone, so this may be a sequencing read error. The genes are TRBV6-1 and TRBJ2-3; TRBD1 or TRBD2 may be the D gene (6 bases each). Looked up from germline, CDR1 is MNHNS and CDR2 is SASEGT. The CDR3 totals 16 residues. V was shortened by 6 bases and J by 5 bases, with 21 bases between the two germline ends. CDR3 amino acids: CASSQVGGGVIDTQYF. The CDR3 nucleotides read TGTGCCAGCAGCCAAGTAGGGGGAGGTGTTATAGATACGCAGTATTTT.